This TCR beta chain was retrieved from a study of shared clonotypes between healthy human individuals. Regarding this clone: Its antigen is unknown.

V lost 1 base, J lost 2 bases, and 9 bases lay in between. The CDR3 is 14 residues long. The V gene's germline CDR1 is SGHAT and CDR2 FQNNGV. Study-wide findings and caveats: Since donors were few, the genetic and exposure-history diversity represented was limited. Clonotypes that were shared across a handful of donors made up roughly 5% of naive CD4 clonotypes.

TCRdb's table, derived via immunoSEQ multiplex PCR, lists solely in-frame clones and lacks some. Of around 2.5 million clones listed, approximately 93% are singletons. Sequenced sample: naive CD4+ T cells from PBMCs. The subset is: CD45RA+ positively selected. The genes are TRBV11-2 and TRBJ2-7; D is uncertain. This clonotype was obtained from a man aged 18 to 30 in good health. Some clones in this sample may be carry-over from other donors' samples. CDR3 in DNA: TGTGCCAGCAGCTTAGTTGGGCCGACCTACGAGCAGTACTTC. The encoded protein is CASSLVGPTYEQYF.